This T cell receptor beta chain emerged from a study of Tregs in tolerant kidney transplant recipients. The table came from immunoSEQ multiplex PCR; TCRdb's copy has only in-frame clones and leaves some out. The top ten hold nearly 0.6% of the sample, which has roughly 120,000 clones, roughly 93% seen once. Per germline, CDR1 LNHNV and CDR2 YYDKDF (reference sequence). The CDR3 contains 15 residues. The germline V and J ends were trimmed by 0 bases and 3 bases, with 9 bases remaining between them. The J gene is TRBJ2-1, the V gene TRBV15; TRBD2 is a possible D gene (5 bases). Sequenced input: CD4+ T cells from blood. The sequence was obtained from a human donor in good health. For the CDR3, the DNA is TGTGCCACCAGCAGAGATTCCGGGAACTACAATGAGCAGTTCTTC. Translated, it gives CATSRDSGNYNEQFF.